This entry lists 2 T cell receptor beta chains sequenced from one sample in a study of metastatic and nonmetastatic thyroid tumors. Each patient went into thyroid surgery without having received any treatment. With MiXCR, TCRdb called clones anew from the PCR reads. The data hold about 60,000 clones, with around 15% observed a single time. The sequencing input was blood. These TCRs come from a male donor with papillary thyroid cancer or a benign thyroid nodule (not recorded which). Some clones in this sample may be carry-over from other donors' samples.

The V and J genes are TRBV15 and TRBJ1-4; no clear D. CDR3 length: 13 residues. Germline V lookup: CDR1 LNHNV, CDR2 YYDKDF (reference sequence). This CDR3 is CAESVGTNEKLFF. Here the CDR3 DNA reads TGTGCAGAATCAGTAGGGACTAATGAAAAACTGTTTTTT.

This clone was counted many times. This chain connects TRBV10-3 to TRBJ2-3, with 12 bases lining up with TRBD2. The CDR3 totals 16 residues. The J segment lost 7 bases and the V segment lost 3 bases, leaving 8 bases of the junction unmatched. Germline CDR1 ENHRY, CDR2 SYGVKD. CDR3 residues: CAISESSGRVEYTQYF. CDR3 bases: TGTGCCATCAGTGAATCTAGCGGGAGGGTGGAATATACGCAGTATTTT.